The clone carrying this T cell receptor (beta chain) was observed once. The antigen remains undetermined. This sample is part of a study of OX40 agonist ivuxolimab in advanced cancers. Across the whole study: The study gave patients intravenous ivuxolimab at 0.01 to 10 mg/kg every 2 weeks. Dose-escalation patients were diagnosed with hepatocellular carcinoma, melanoma, renal cell cancer or head and neck cancer. Points from the study as a whole: Those patients achieving a partial response at 0.1-3.0 mg/kg showed among the lowest clonal expansion.

Measured with immunoSEQ multiplex PCR; TCRdb has only the in-frame clones, and not every one. The data contain approximately 74,000 clones, approximately 90% of them seen just once; the ten biggest clones take up around 0.51%. Germline V lookup: CDR1 GTSNPN, CDR2 SVGIG (reference sequence). This CDR3 has 17 amino acids. Trimming pared 2 bases from V and 6 bases from J, leaving 20 bases between. This TCR was sampled from an adult with an advanced solid tumor such as melanoma, head and neck, liver or kidney cancer. The sequenced sample was CD4+ or CD8+ T cells sorted from blood, obtained in a trial of the OX40 agonist ivuxolimab. The chain joins TRBV30 to TRBJ1-6; TRBD1 is a possible D gene (5 bases). DNA for the CDR3: TGTGCCTGGAGTAGGCGGAGCGGTGGGGCCTTTAATTCACCCCTCCACTTT. It is translated as CAWSRRSGGAFNSPLHF.